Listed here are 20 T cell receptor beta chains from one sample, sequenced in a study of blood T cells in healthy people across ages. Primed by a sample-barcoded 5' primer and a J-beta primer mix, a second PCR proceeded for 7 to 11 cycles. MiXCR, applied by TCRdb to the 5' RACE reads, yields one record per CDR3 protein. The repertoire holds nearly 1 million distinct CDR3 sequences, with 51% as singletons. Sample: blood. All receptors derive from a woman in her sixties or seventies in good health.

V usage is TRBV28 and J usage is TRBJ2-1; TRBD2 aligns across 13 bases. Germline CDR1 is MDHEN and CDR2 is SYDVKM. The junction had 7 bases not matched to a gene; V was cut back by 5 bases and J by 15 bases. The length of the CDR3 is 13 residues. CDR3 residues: CASSPGTSGAAFF. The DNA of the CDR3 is TGTGCCAGCAGTCCCGGGACTAGCGGGGCTGCGTTCTTC.

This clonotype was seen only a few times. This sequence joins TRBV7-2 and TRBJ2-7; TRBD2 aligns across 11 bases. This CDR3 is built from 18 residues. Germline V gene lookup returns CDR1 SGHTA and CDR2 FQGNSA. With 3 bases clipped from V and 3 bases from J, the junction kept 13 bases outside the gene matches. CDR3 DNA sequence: TGTGCCAGCAGCTTCGATGGGACTAGCGGTCCTCGAGACTACGAGCAGTACTTC. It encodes CASSFDGTSGPRDYEQYF.

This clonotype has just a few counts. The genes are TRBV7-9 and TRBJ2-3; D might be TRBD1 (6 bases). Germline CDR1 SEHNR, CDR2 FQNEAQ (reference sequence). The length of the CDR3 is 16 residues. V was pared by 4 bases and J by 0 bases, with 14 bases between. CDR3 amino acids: CASSSTGYPSTDTQYF. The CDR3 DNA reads TGTGCCAGCAGCTCCACAGGGTACCCAAGCACAGATACGCAGTATTTT.

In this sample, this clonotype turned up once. The CDR3 sequence is CASSRQLGGEKLFF. The CDR3, as DNA: TGTGCCAGCAGCAGACAGTTAGGAGGTGAAAAACTGTTTTTT. V gene TRBV12-3 or TRBV12-4 combines with J gene TRBJ1-4, with D possibly TRBD1 on 5 matching bases. Trimming shortened V by 6 bases and J by 7 bases, and 15 bases separated the two germline ends. The CDR3 length is 14 residues.

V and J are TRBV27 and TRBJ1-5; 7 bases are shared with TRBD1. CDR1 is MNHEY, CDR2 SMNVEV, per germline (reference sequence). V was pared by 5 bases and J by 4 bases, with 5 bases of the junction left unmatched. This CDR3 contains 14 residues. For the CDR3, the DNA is TGTGCCAGCAGTGCCGACAGGGTTAATCAGCCCCAGCATTTT. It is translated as CASSADRVNQPQHF.

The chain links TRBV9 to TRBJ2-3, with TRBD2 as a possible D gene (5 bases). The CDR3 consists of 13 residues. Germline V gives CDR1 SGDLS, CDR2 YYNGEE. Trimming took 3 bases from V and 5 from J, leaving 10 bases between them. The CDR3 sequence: CASSGLPGDTQYF. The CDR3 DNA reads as TGTGCCAGCAGCGGACTACCTGGAGATACGCAGTATTTT.

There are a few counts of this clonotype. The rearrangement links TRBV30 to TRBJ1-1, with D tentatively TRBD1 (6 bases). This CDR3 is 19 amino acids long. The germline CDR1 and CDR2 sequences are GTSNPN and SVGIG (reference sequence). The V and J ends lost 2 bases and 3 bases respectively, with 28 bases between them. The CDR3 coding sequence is TGTGCCTGGAGTAACAGGGACCCAACCACCGTGGTTTCGCACACTGAAGCTTTCTTT. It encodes CAWSNRDPTTVVSHTEAFF.

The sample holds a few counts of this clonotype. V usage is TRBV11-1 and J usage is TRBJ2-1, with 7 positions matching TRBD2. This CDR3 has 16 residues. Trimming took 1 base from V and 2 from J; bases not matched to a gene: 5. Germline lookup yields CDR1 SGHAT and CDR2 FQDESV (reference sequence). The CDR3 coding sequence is TGTGCCAGCAGCTTAGGTGGCGGGGGACCCTACAATGAGCAGTTCTTC. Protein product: CASSLGGGGPYNEQFF.

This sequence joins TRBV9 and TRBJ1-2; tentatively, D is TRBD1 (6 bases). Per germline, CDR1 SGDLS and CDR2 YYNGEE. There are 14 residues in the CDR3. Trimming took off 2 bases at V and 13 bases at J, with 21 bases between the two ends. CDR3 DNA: TGTGCCAGCAGCGTTGAAGGGACCGGCTTACAGGGCACCTTC. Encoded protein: CASSVEGTGLQGTF. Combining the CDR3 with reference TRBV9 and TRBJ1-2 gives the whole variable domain DSGVTQTPKHLITATGQRVTLRCSPRSGDLSVYWYQQSLDQGLQFLIQYYNGEERAKGNILERFSAQQFPDLHSELNLSSLELGDSALYFCASSVEGTGLQGTFGSGTRLTVV.

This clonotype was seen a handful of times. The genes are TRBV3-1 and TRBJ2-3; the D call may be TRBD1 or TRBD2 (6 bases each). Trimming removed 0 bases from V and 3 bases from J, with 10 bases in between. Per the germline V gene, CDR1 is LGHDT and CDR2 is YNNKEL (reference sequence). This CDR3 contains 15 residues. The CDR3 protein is CASSQEGGLTDTQYF. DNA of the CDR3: TGTGCCAGCAGCCAAGAGGGGGGCTTAACAGATACGCAGTATTTT.

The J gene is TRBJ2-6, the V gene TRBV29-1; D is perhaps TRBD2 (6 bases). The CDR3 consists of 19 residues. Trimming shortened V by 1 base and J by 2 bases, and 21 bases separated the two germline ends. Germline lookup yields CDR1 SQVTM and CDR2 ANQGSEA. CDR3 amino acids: CSVEGDSEGKVTGANVLTF. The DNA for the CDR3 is TGCAGCGTTGAAGGGGATTCGGAGGGAAAAGTTACTGGGGCCAACGTCCTGACTTTC. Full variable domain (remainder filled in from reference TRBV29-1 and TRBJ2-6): SAVISQKPSRDICQRGTSLTIQCQVDSQVTMMFWYRQQPGQSLTLIATANQGSEATYESGFVIDKFPISRPNLTFSTLTVSNMSPEDSSIYLCSVEGDSEGKVTGANVLTFGAGSRLTVL.

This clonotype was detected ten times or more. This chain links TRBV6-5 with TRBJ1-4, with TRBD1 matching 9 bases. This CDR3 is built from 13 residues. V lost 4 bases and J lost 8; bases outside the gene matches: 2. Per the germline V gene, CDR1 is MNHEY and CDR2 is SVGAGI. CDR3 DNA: TGTGCCAGCAGTTGGGGACAGGGAGAAAAACTGTTTTTT. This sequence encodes CASSWGQGEKLFF.

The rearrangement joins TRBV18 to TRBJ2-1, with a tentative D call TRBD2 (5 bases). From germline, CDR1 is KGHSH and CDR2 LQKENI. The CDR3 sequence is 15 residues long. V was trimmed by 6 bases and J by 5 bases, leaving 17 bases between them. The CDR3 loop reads CASSHSGGVHNEQFF. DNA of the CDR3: TGTGCCAGCTCGCACAGTGGAGGTGTGCACAATGAGCAGTTCTTC.

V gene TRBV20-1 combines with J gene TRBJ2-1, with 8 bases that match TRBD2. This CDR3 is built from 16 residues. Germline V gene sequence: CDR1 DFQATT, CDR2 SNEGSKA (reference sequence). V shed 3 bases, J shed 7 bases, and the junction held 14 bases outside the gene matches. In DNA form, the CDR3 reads TGCAGTGCTAGTCATCCGGAACTAGCGGAGGGGAATGAGCAGTTCTTC. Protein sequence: CSASHPELAEGNEQFF.

The CDR3 is CSAIRTGNYEQYF. For the CDR3, the DNA is TGCAGTGCTATCAGGACGGGAAACTACGAGCAGTACTTC. The chain couples TRBV20-1 to TRBJ2-7, with TRBD2 as a possible D gene (5 bases). The CDR3 extends over 13 amino acids. Germline V gene sequence: CDR1 DFQATT, CDR2 SNEGSKA (reference sequence). V lost 4 bases and J lost 3, with 13 bases in between.

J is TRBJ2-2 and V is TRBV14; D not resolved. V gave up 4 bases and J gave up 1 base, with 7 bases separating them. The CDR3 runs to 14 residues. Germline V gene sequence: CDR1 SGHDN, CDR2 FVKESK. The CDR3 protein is CASSRLENTGELFF. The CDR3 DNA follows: TGTGCCAGCAGCCGTCTGGAGAACACCGGGGAGCTGTTTTTT.

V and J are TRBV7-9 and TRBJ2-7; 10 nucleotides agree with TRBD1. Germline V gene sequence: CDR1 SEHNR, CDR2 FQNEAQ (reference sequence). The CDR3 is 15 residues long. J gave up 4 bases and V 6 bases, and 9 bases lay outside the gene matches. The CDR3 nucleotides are TGTGCCAGCAGTCCCGGGACAGGGGCACAGTACGAGCAGTACTTC. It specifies CASSPGTGAQYEQYF.

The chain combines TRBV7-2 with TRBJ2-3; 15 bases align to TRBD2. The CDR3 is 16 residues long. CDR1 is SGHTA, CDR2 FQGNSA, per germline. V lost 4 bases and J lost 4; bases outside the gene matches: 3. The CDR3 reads CASSWGLAGGPDTQYF. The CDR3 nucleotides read TGTGCCAGCAGCTGGGGACTAGCGGGAGGCCCAGATACGCAGTATTTT.

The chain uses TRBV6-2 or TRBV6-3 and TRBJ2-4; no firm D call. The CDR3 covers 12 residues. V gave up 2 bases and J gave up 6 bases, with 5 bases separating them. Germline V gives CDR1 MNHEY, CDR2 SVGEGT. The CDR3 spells CASSYPGNIQYF. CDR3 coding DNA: TGTGCCAGCAGTTACCCGGGAAACATTCAGTACTTC.

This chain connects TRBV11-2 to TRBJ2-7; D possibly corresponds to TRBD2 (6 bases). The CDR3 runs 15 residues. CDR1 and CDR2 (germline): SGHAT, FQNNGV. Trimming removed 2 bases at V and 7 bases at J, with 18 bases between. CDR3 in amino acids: CASSLSGLPYNEQYF. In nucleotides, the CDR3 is TGTGCCAGCAGCTTATCCGGACTACCGTACAATGAGCAGTACTTC.